This entry lists 29 T cell receptor beta chains sequenced from one sample in a study of blood T cell repertoires in COVID-19 (TCRdb year 2020). The library came from the immunoSEQ multiplex PCR assay. What TCRdb holds here is the immuneACCESS table cut down to in-frame rearrangements. Part of the clones is not present; checked against another copy, under half of the missing clones reflect an unresolved V gene, and the others are unexplained. The sample table contains about 300,000 clones; only one count was recorded for around nine tenths of them. The ten biggest clones cover about 1.2% of the sample. Sequenced: peripheral blood. The receptors derive from a man between 65 and 79 years old with acute or convalescent COVID-19.

The chain combines TRBV5-5 with TRBJ2-7; the D gene is possibly TRBD2 (6 bases). V was shortened by 4 bases and J by 2 bases, with 16 bases between the two germline ends. CDR1 SGHKS and CDR2 YYEKEE come from the germline V gene (reference sequence). This CDR3 contains 15 residues. CDR3 protein: CASSPQGGAPYEQYF. The CDR3 coding sequence is TGTGCCAGCAGCCCTCAGGGAGGTGCCCCCTACGAGCAGTACTTC.

The CDR3 is CASSWTGGATNEKLFF. The DNA for the CDR3 is TGTGCCAGCAGCTGGACAGGGGGGGCAACTAATGAAAAACTGTTTTTT. The chain uses TRBV2 and TRBJ1-4, with TRBD1 matching 10 bases. V lost 6 bases and J lost 0; bases outside the gene matches: 4. This CDR3 is 16 amino acids long. Germline assignment: CDR1 SNHLY and CDR2 FYNNEI.

The rearrangement joins TRBV7-9 to TRBJ1-3; D is possibly TRBD1 (5 bases). The CDR3 has 14 residues. The germline V gene encodes CDR1 SEHNR and CDR2 FQNEAQ (reference sequence). With 5 bases removed from V and 2 bases from J, the gap between germline ends came to 10 bases. The DNA of the CDR3 is TGTGCCAGCAGCCAAACGACAGCTGGAAACACCATATATTTT. Amino acid sequence: CASSQTTAGNTIYF.

The rearrangement links TRBV24-1 to TRBJ1-2; 7 bases align to TRBD1. CDR3 length equals 14 residues. CDR1 is KGHDR and CDR2 is SFDVKD in the germline V gene. The V and J ends lost 5 bases and 2 bases, in that order; junction bases with no gene match: 4. The CDR3 reads CATSGTGLNYGYTF. The CDR3 DNA follows: TGTGCCACCAGTGGGACAGGTCTCAACTATGGCTACACCTTC.

There are a few counts of this clone. One end of the junction fails to match germline, which may point to a read error. The chain recombines TRBV2 with TRBJ1-2; no reliable D call. The CDR3 has 13 residues. Germline V CDR1 and CDR2: SNHLY, FYNNEI. The CDR3 DNA sequence: TGTGCCAACCCAGAATTTTTGGGGAGCCGACACGCCTTC. It yields the protein CANPEFLGSRHAF.

The chain couples TRBV10-3 to TRBJ1-2, with 7 bases matching TRBD1. The CDR3 has 13 amino acids. Trimming at V came to 5 bases and at J to 7 bases, leaving 7 bases not matched to a gene. Per the germline V gene, CDR1 is ENHRY and CDR2 is SYGVKD. CDR3 sequence reads: CAISTGAGRGYTF. DNA of the CDR3: TGTGCCATCAGTACAGGGGCAGGGCGTGGCTACACCTTC.

The rearrangement joins TRBV7-9 to TRBJ1-1; TRBD1 aligns across 9 bases. The V and J ends lost 6 bases and 3 bases, in that order; junction bases with no gene match: 8. Looked up from germline, CDR1 is SEHNR and CDR2 is FQNEAQ (reference sequence). CDR3 length: 15 residues. CDR3 in amino acids: CASRITGGAYTEAFF. CDR3 coding DNA: TGTGCCAGCAGAATAACAGGGGGCGCGTACACTGAAGCTTTCTTT.

The rearrangement uses TRBV7-8 and TRBJ1-6; D gene uncertain. The CDR3 runs 13 residues. The germline gives CDR1 SGHVS, CDR2 FQNEAQ. Deletions cut 5 bases from V and 5 bases from J, with 7 bases between. For the CDR3, the DNA is TGTGCCAGCAGCGCCGACAATAATTCACCCCTCCACTTT. It is translated as CASSADNNSPLHF.

CDR3 region: CASSTRDRGRGEAFF. In DNA form, the CDR3 reads TGTGCCAGCAGTACCCGGGACAGGGGGCGCGGTGAAGCTTTCTTT. This chain links TRBV27 with TRBJ1-1; 12 bases are shared with TRBD1. This CDR3 has 15 amino acids. V gave up 5 bases and J gave up 7 bases; unmatched junction bases: 8. The V gene's germline CDR1 is MNHEY and CDR2 SMNVEV (reference sequence).

The chain has TRBV28 and TRBJ2-7, with 9 bases that match TRBD1. This CDR3 spans 14 amino acids. The V segment lost 6 bases and the J segment 10 bases; nucleotides outside the gene matches: 13. Looked up from germline, CDR1 is MDHEN and CDR2 is SYDVKM. The CDR3 spells CASRGGQGQEEQYF. CDR3 sequence (DNA): TGTGCCAGCAGGGGCGGACAGGGGCAGGAGGAACAGTACTTC. The variable domain in full, completed from reference TRBV28 and TRBJ2-7, reads DVKVTQSSRYLVKRTGEKVFLECVQDMDHENMFWYRQDPGLGLRLIYFSYDVKMKEKGDIPEGYSVSREKKERFSLILESASTNQTSMYLCASRGGQGQEEQYFGPGTRLTVT.

The chain combines TRBV6-2 or TRBV6-3 with TRBJ2-2; 10 nucleotides align to TRBD2. Germline V lookup: CDR1 MNHEY, CDR2 SVGEGT. V was pared by 2 bases and J by 7 bases, with 7 bases of the junction left unmatched. The CDR3 loop spans 16 amino acids. The CDR3 DNA follows: TGTGCCAGCAGTTACCCTCTAGCGGGAGTCGACGGGGAGCTGTTTTTT. Its translation is CASSYPLAGVDGELFF.

This clone was counted a few times. The J gene is TRBJ2-2, the V gene TRBV6-1, with D uncertain. This CDR3 region has 15 residues. Looked up from germline, CDR1 is MNHNS and CDR2 is SASEGT. V lost 2 bases and J 3 bases, leaving 10 bases between the germline ends. CDR3 residues: CASSERRADTGELFF. Here the CDR3 DNA reads TGTGCCAGCAGTGAACGCCGTGCAGACACCGGGGAGCTGTTTTTT.

This sequence joins TRBV19 and TRBJ2-7; TRBD1 is a possible D gene (5 bases). With 6 bases removed from V and 2 bases from J, the gap between germline ends came to 17 bases. CDR3 size: 15 residues. Germline V lookup: CDR1 LNHDA, CDR2 SQIVND (reference sequence). The CDR3 coding sequence is TGTGCCAGTAGCCGCTTACCAGGGTCACCCTACGAGCAGTACTTC. This codes for CASSRLPGSPYEQYF.

The gene calls are TRBV7-2 and TRBJ2-1, with TRBD1 identical over 9 bases. From germline, CDR1 is SGHTA and CDR2 FQGNSA. The length of the CDR3 is 15 residues. V was pared by 6 bases and J by 3 bases, with 6 bases of the junction left unmatched. Here the CDR3 reads CASRAGTGYYNEQFF. CDR3 nucleotides: TGTGCCAGCAGGGCCGGGACAGGGTACTACAATGAGCAGTTCTTC.

The chain has TRBV19 and TRBJ2-5; 11 positions match TRBD2. The trim removed 3 bases at V and 2 bases at J, leaving 2 bases unmatched. This CDR3 has 15 residues. CDR1 and CDR2 (germline): LNHDA, SQIVND (reference sequence). In DNA, the CDR3 is TGTGCCAGTAGTATGACTAGCGGGGTACAAGAGACCCAGTACTTC. It is translated as CASSMTSGVQETQYF.

This clone was observed once. The chain is built from TRBV27 and TRBJ2-1; 12 nucleotides align to TRBD2. CDR3 length: 16 residues. Germline V gene sequence: CDR1 MNHEY, CDR2 SMNVEV (reference sequence). V dropped 1 base and J dropped 7; count of bases not matched to a gene: 5. DNA of the CDR3: TGTGCCAGCAGTTTATTCCCTAGCGGGAGGGTTAATGAGCAGTTCTTC. Translation: CASSLFPSGRVNEQFF.

CDR3 sequence reads: CASSPVVTGVGNTIYF. The CDR3 DNA sequence: TGTGCCAGCTCACCAGTGGTGACAGGGGTAGGAAACACCATATATTTT. The chain recombines TRBV18 with TRBJ1-3; TRBD1 agrees at 8 bases. CDR1 is KGHSH and CDR2 is LQKENI in the germline V gene. The CDR3 contains 16 residues. J gave up 4 bases and V 2 bases, and 7 bases lay outside the gene matches.

The chain employs TRBV3-1 (or the pseudogene TRBV3-2) and TRBJ2-1; 9 bases agree with TRBD2. V lost 0 bases, J lost 0 bases, and 3 bases stayed unmatched. Per the germline V gene, CDR1 is LGHDT and CDR2 is YNNKEL (reference sequence). The CDR3 extends over 17 amino acids. The CDR3 loop reads CASSQESRGGSYNEQFF. The CDR3 coding sequence is TGTGCCAGCAGCCAAGAATCGCGGGGGGGCTCCTACAATGAGCAGTTCTTC.

V gene TRBV4-1 combines with J gene TRBJ1-4, with TRBD1 matching 8 bases. The V and J ends lost 2 bases and 8 bases, in that order; junction bases with no gene match: 7. Germline V gene lookup returns CDR1 MGHRA and CDR2 YSYEKL. There are 15 residues in the CDR3. The CDR3 sequence is CASSQSGTGWEKLFF. As DNA, the CDR3 is TGCGCCAGCAGCCAATCAGGGACAGGCTGGGAAAAACTGTTTTTT.

The chain recombines TRBV7-2 with TRBJ2-7; a weak D match, TRBD2 (6 bases). Trimming left V 3 bases short and J 3 bases short, with 12 bases between. Per the germline V gene, CDR1 is SGHTA and CDR2 is FQGNSA. The CDR3 runs to 14 residues. The CDR3 spells CASSFGLGGYEQYF. CDR3 bases: TGTGCCAGCAGCTTTGGACTGGGAGGCTACGAGCAGTACTTC.

CDR3 region: CASSQDGSGIYGYTF. The CDR3 nucleotides are TGTGCCAGCAGCCAAGACGGCTCAGGGATCTATGGCTACACCTTC. The V and J genes are TRBV7-9 and TRBJ1-2; a possible D gene is TRBD1 (5 bases). The CDR3 has 15 amino acids. CDR1 is SEHNR and CDR2 is FQNEAQ in the germline V gene (reference sequence). V was trimmed by 5 bases and J by 4 bases, leaving 17 bases between them.

The chain is built from TRBV19 and TRBJ1-5; the D is unclear. V lost 2 bases to trimming and J lost 4 bases, with 6 bases between them. The CDR3 length is 13 residues. In germline, CDR1 is LNHDA, CDR2 SQIVND (reference sequence). As DNA, the CDR3 is TGTGCCAGTAGTATAAGAGTTAATCAGCCCCAGCATTTT. Its protein is CASSIRVNQPQHF.

The rearrangement joins TRBV5-6 to TRBJ2-5; no clear D gene. The V and J ends lost 0 bases and 1 base respectively, with 7 bases between them. The length of the CDR3 is 14 residues. The V gene's germline CDR1 is SGHDT and CDR2 YYEEEE. CDR3 nucleotide sequence: TGTGCCAGCAGCTTGGGACAAGGCCAAGAGACCCAGTACTTC. It specifies CASSLGQGQETQYF.

V is TRBV3-1 (or the pseudogene TRBV3-2) and J is TRBJ2-3; 7 bases align to TRBD2. V gave up 4 bases and J gave up 3 bases; unmatched junction bases: 7. Germline values: CDR1 LGHDT, CDR2 YNNKEL (reference sequence). The CDR3 totals 15 residues. The CDR3: CASSLLGGVTDTQYF. The DNA for the CDR3 is TGTGCCAGCAGCCTGCTGGGGGGGGTTACAGATACGCAGTATTTT.

The rearrangement uses TRBV5-6 and TRBJ2-5; D possibly corresponds to TRBD2 (8 bases). V was cut by 2 bases and J by 1 base, with 24 bases left in between. The CDR3 runs to 19 residues. The germline CDR1 and CDR2 sequences are SGHDT and YYEEEE. CDR3 coding DNA: TGTGCCAGCAGCTTTCAGGGGGGGTCCGCACTAGCGGTCCAAGAGACCCAGTACTTC. This encodes CASSFQGGSALAVQETQYF.

The genes are TRBV7-8 and TRBJ1-4; 8 nucleotides match TRBD1. Germline V gene lookup returns CDR1 SGHVS and CDR2 FQNEAQ. This CDR3 contains 19 residues. With 1 base clipped from V and 0 bases from J, the junction kept 10 bases outside the gene matches. CDR3 loop: CASSLGHRDRSATNEKLFF. As DNA, the CDR3 is TGTGCCAGCAGCTTAGGACACCGGGACAGGAGTGCAACTAATGAAAAACTGTTTTTT.

This clone turned up a few times. This chain joins TRBV7-6 and TRBJ2-7; 10 bases match TRBD1. The CDR3 extends over 16 amino acids. The V and J ends lost 5 bases and 4 bases, in that order; junction bases with no gene match: 11. CDR1 is SGHVS and CDR2 is FNYEAQ in the germline V gene. The CDR3 coding sequence is TGTGCCAGCAGCCCCTGGACAGGGGGGACCCCTTACGAGCAGTACTTC. It specifies CASSPWTGGTPYEQYF. Filled out from reference TRBV7-6 and TRBJ2-7, the complete variable domain reads GAGVSQSPRYKVTKRGQDVALRCDPISGHVSLYWYRQALGQGPEFLTYFNYEAQQDKSGLPNDRFSAERPEGSISTLTIQRTEQRDSAMYRCASSPWTGGTPYEQYFGPGTRLTVT.

This rearrangement joins TRBV5-5 to TRBJ1-6; TRBD1 aligns across 8 bases. V shed 0 bases, J shed 7 bases, and the junction held 6 bases outside the gene matches. The CDR3 totals 16 residues. Per germline, CDR1 SGHKS and CDR2 YYEKEE (reference sequence). The chain's CDR3 is CASSLGSGGLNSPLHF. The DNA of the CDR3 is TGTGCCAGCAGCTTGGGGTCAGGGGGCCTGAATTCACCCCTCCACTTT.

The chain recombines TRBV10-3 with TRBJ2-1; 10 nucleotides line up with TRBD2. The CDR3 consists of 14 residues. V trimming: 6 bases; J trimming: 6 bases; junction bases outside the gene matches: 5. Germline CDR1 and CDR2: ENHRY and SYGVKD. The CDR3 sequence is CAIRERGGPNEQFF. Written as DNA, the CDR3 is TGTGCCATCAGAGAGCGGGGGGGCCCCAATGAGCAGTTCTTC.